Below are 12 T cell receptor beta chains sequenced from a single sample in a study of CD8 T cells in ankylosing spondylitis. TCRdb reprocessed the 5' RACE reads with MiXCR, giving one entry per CDR3 protein. The sample shows some 130,000 distinct CDR3 sequences, roughly 6.6% of them seen only once. The sequenced sample consisted of blood, either unsorted or a sorted T cell fraction (not recorded which). All receptors come from a female donor with ankylosing spondylitis or in good health (not recorded which).

This clonotype was seen repeatedly, ten times or more. The chain employs TRBV27 and TRBJ1-2; 7 positions agree with TRBD1. The CDR3 length is 16 residues. The V and J ends lost 2 bases and 4 bases, in that order; junction bases with no gene match: 10. Per germline, CDR1 MNHEY and CDR2 SMNVEV (reference sequence). CDR3 loop: CASSLTAGRGVYGYTF. CDR3 coding DNA: TGTGCCAGCAGTTTAACGGCGGGCAGGGGGGTCTATGGCTACACCTTC.

This clonotype was seen repeatedly, ten times or more. This chain connects TRBV19 to TRBJ1-2; no clear D gene. This CDR3 has 12 residues. The germline gives CDR1 LNHDA, CDR2 SQIVND (reference sequence). Deletions cut 3 bases from V and 5 bases from J, with 7 bases between. The CDR3 spells CASSIGEYGYTF. The CDR3 DNA reads as TGTGCCAGTAGTATCGGCGAGTATGGCTACACCTTC. The full variable domain, its missing parts supplied by reference TRBV19 and TRBJ1-2, is DGGITQSPKYLFRKEGQNVTLSCEQNLNHDAMYWYRQDPGQGLRLIYYSQIVNDFQKGDIAEGYSVSREKKESFPLTVTSAQKNPTAFYLCASSIGEYGYTFGSGTRLTVV.

This clonotype was found a few times. The J gene is TRBJ1-1, the V gene TRBV18; no clear D gene. This CDR3 has 14 amino acids. V lost 3 bases to trimming and J lost 3 bases, with 11 bases between them. Germline CDR1 KGHSH, CDR2 LQKENI. CDR3 residues: CASSPRAQDTEAFF. The CDR3 nucleotides are TGTGCCAGCTCACCGAGGGCTCAGGACACTGAAGCTTTCTTT. The full variable domain, rest sourced from reference TRBV18 and TRBJ1-1, is NAGVMQNPRHLVRRRGQEARLRCSPMKGHSHVYWYRQLPEEGLKFMVYLQKENIIDESGMPKERFSAEFPKEGPSILRIQQVVRGDSAAYFCASSPRAQDTEAFFGQGTRLTVV.

This clonotype was seen at least ten times. CDR3 protein: CASSQDSGVRTPLHF. DNA for the CDR3: TGCGCCAGCAGCCAAGATTCAGGGGTAAGGACACCCCTCCACTTT. The genes are TRBV4-3 and TRBJ1-6; D is possibly TRBD1 (6 bases). V lost 0 bases and J 11 bases, leaving 14 bases between the germline ends. From germline, CDR1 is LGHNA and CDR2 YSLEER. The CDR3 contains 15 residues.

This clonotype was seen repeatedly, ten times or more. The gene calls are TRBV6-2 or TRBV6-3 and TRBJ2-5; TRBD1 might be the D (5 bases). The CDR3 sequence is 15 residues long. Looked up from germline, CDR1 is MNHEY and CDR2 is SVGEGT. V was cut by 4 bases and J by 1 base, with 13 bases left in between. CDR3 nucleotide sequence: TGTGCCAGCAGTTTCGACAGTATAGTCCAAGAGACCCAGTACTTC. Encoded protein: CASSFDSIVQETQYF.

This clonotype was counted at least ten times. The V call is TRBV5-1, the J call TRBJ1-4, with 12 bases lining up with TRBD1. CDR1 and CDR2 (germline): SGHRS, YFSETQ. Losses at the gene ends were 2 bases for V and 5 bases for J; bases not matched to a gene: 4. The CDR3 is made up of 16 amino acids. The CDR3 reads CASSFKGQGANEKLFF. In DNA, the CDR3 is TGCGCCAGCAGCTTCAAGGGACAGGGGGCGAATGAAAAACTGTTTTTT.

This clonotype was recorded at least ten times. The V call is TRBV9, the J call TRBJ2-3; no clear D gene. Trimming left V 4 bases short and J 0 bases short, with 21 bases between. This CDR3 contains 18 residues. Germline V gene data show CDR1 as SGDLS and CDR2 as YYNGEE. CDR3 DNA sequence: TGTGCCAGCAGCCCCAGTAGACCACTATGGGGAAGCACAGATACGCAGTATTTT. This translates into CASSPSRPLWGSTDTQYF.

This clonotype was detected ten times or more. CDR3 amino acids: CASSEAEGGGGELFF. As DNA, the CDR3 is TGTGCCAGCAGTGAAGCAGAAGGCGGGGGCGGGGAGCTGTTTTTT. The V call is TRBV6-1, the J call TRBJ2-2; 7 bases align to TRBD2. The CDR3 runs to 15 residues. V shed 0 bases, J shed 7 bases, and the junction held 5 bases outside the gene matches. The germline gives CDR1 MNHNS, CDR2 SASEGT.

Regarding this clonotype: A read error may account for a junction end that differs from germline. The chain carries TRBV7-6 and TRBJ1-1; a weak D match, TRBD1 (5 bases). The length of the CDR3 is 14 residues. Germline lookup yields CDR1 SGHVS and CDR2 FNYEAQ. The CDR3: CTSSLVRGSTEAFF. The CDR3, as DNA: TGTACCAGCAGCTTAGTGAGGGGAAGCACTGAAGCTTTCTTT.

This clonotype was detected many times. The chain is built from TRBV3-1 and TRBJ2-2; D unresolved. V was trimmed by 0 bases and J by 6 bases, leaving 5 bases between them. CDR3 length: 13 amino acids. CDR1 LGHDT and CDR2 YNNKEL come from the germline V gene (reference sequence). Here the CDR3 reads CASSQDPAGELFF. The CDR3 bases are TGTGCCAGCAGCCAAGATCCTGCCGGGGAGCTGTTTTTT. Variable domain in full (rest from reference TRBV3-1 and TRBJ2-2): DTAVSQTPKYLVTQMGNDKSIKCEQNLGHDTMYWYKQDSKKFLKIMFSYNNKELIINETVPNRFSPKSPDKAHLNLHINSLELGDSAVYFCASSQDPAGELFFGEGSRLTVL.

In this sample, this clonotype turned up many times. This chain uses TRBV7-2 with TRBJ2-7, with a weak D call TRBD2 (7 bases). The CDR3 is 15 residues long. Looked up from germline, CDR1 is SGHTA and CDR2 is FQGNSA. Trimming removed 3 bases at V and 9 bases at J, with 21 bases between. The CDR3 DNA reads TGTGCCAGCAGCTTTGCGAAGGGGGGGGCGTTTGGGCAGTACTTC. Amino acid sequence: CASSFAKGGAFGQYF.

This clonotype showed up many times. This sequence joins TRBV12-3 or TRBV12-4 and TRBJ1-2, with D perhaps TRBD1 (5 bases). Trimming pared 5 bases from V and 4 bases from J, leaving 8 bases between. The CDR3 sequence is 12 residues long. For the CDR3, the DNA is TGTGCCAGCAGTGGGACGGCCTATGGCTACACCTTC. Translation: CASSGTAYGYTF.